The source of this TCR beta chain is a study of blood T cells in healthy people across ages. This clonotype was recorded many times. Trimming removed 0 bases from V and 4 bases from J, with 16 bases in between. The CDR3 sequence is 16 residues long. Germline CDR1 and CDR2: ENHRY and SYGVKD. A second PCR of 7 to 11 cycles used a sample-barcoded 5' primer and a J-beta primer mix. TCRdb redid the calling of the 5' RACE reads with MiXCR, one entry per CDR3 protein. The sample holds over 1,500,000 distinct CDR3 sequences, about two fifths seen once. The source of this sequence is a human donor in good health. V usage is TRBV10-3 and J usage is TRBJ2-7; D might be TRBD1 or TRBD2, each matching 7 bases. The sequenced sample consisted of blood. DNA for the CDR3: TGTGCCATCAGTGAGTCGAGGGCCCAGGGGGGGTACGAGCAGTACTTC. Translated: CAISESRAQGGYEQYF.